The 4 T cell receptor beta chains below all came from one sample that was sequenced in a study of blood T cell repertoires in COVID-19. The protocol was immunoSEQ multiplex PCR, while the TCRdb copy is restricted to in-frame clones and leaves out a portion. Of approximately 120,000 clones in the sample, around four fifths were seen once. The sequencing sample was made of peripheral blood. These TCRs come from a man aged 80 or over with COVID-19, enrolled during active disease.

This clone was found once. This rearrangement joins TRBV18 to TRBJ2-7, with TRBD1 identical over 9 bases. There are 16 residues in the CDR3. Germline V gene lookup returns CDR1 KGHSH and CDR2 LQKENI. J lost 1 base, V lost 4 bases, and 8 bases had no gene match. The CDR3 sequence is CASSLPGQGASYEQYF. The CDR3 nucleotides are TGTGCCAGCTCACTGCCGGGACAGGGCGCTTCCTACGAGCAGTACTTC.

In this sample, this clone turned up a few times. This chain joins TRBV6-5 and TRBJ1-2; D possibly corresponds to TRBD1 (6 bases). Germline CDR1 and CDR2: MNHEY and SVGAGI. Trimming stripped 1 base from V and 5 bases from J, with 17 bases between. The CDR3 consists of 16 residues. In nucleotides, the CDR3 is TGTGCCAGCAGTTACTGGTTGCGCGGGGGCCGATATGGCTACACCTTC. Protein: CASSYWLRGGRYGYTF.

The V gene is TRBV12-3 or TRBV12-4, the J gene TRBJ1-5; 7 positions agree with TRBD1. The CDR3 spans 13 residues. Trimming cost V 4 bases and J 4 bases; bases outside gene matches: 1. DNA for the CDR3: TGTGCCAGCAGTTGGGGACAGAATCAGCCCCAGCATTTT. It translates to CASSWGQNQPQHF.

The V and J genes are TRBV5-5 and TRBJ2-2, with a possible D match to TRBD2 (6 bases). CDR1 is SGHKS, CDR2 YYEKEE, per germline (reference sequence). V was pared by 0 bases and J by 12 bases, with 15 bases between. This CDR3 is 14 amino acids long. The CDR3 DNA is TGTGCCAGCAGCTTGGGGGACTCGAAGGCCCAGCTGTTTTTT. It is translated as CASSLGDSKAQLFF.